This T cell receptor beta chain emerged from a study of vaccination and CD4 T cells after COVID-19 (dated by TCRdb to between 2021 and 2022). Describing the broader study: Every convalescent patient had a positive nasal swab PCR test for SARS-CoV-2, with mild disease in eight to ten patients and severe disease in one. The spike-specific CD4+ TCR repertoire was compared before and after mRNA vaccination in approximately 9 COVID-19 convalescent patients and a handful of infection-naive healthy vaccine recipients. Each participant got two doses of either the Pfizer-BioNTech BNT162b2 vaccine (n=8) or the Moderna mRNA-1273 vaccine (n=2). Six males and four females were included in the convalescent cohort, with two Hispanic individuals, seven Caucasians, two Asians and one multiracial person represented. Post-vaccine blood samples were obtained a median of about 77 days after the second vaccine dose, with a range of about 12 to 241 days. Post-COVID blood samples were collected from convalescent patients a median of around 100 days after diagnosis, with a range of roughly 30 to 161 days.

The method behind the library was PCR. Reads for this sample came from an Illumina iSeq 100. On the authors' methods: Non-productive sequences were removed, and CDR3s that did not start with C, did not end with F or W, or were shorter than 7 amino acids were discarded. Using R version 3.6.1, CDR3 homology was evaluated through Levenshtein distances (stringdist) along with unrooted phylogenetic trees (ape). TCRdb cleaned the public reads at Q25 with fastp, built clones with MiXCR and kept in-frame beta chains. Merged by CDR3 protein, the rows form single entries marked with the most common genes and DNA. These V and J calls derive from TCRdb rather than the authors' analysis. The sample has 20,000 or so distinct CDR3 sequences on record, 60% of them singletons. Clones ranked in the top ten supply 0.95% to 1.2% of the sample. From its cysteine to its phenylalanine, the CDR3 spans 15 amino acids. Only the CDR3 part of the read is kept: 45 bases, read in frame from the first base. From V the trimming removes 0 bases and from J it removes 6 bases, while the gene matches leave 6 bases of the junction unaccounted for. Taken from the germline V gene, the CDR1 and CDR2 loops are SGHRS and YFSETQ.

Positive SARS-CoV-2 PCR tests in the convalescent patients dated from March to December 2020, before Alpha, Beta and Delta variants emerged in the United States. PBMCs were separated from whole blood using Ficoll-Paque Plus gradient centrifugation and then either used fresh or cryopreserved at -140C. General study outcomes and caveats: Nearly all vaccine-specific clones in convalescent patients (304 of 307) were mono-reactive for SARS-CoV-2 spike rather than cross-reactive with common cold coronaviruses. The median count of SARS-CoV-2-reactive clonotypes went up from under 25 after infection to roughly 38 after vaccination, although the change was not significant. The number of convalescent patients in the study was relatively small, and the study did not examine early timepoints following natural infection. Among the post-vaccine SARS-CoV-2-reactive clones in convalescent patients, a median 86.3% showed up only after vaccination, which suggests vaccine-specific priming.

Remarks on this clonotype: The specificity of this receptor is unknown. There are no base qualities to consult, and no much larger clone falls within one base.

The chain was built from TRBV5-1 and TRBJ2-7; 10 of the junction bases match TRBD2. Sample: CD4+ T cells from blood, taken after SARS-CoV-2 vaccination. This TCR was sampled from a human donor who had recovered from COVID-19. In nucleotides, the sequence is TGCGCCAGCAGCTTGGACGGCCTAGCGGGAGTCGAGCAGTACTTC. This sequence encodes CASSLDGLAGVEQYF.